The rows below give T cell receptor beta chains drawn from one sample of a study of T cells after yellow fever vaccination. TCRdb itself ran the 5' RACE reads through MiXCR, one entry per CDR3 protein. Of hundreds of thousands of distinct CDR3 sequences in the sample, 15% to 20% were seen once. The specimen comprised PBMCs, sampled 15 days after the yellow fever booster vaccination. Receptors were obtained from a young man who received the YFV17D yellow fever vaccine. Each CDR3 is given with its conserved first and last residue. D genes are given only for firm matches. Where a row states a size, it is once, few, many or the class of an expanded clone; other rows omit it.

>TRBV5-1|TRBD2|TRBJ2-5|.
CASSGRTSGIQETQYF
TGCGCCAGCAGCGGAAGGACTAGCGGGATCCAAGAGACCCAGTACTTC
>TRBV19|.|TRBJ1-1|once
CASTFLTGTEAFF
TGTGCCAGTACCTTCCTAACCGGGACTGAAGCTTTCTTT
>TRBV9|.|TRBJ2-1|few
CASSVRGGSKDNEQFF
TGTGCCAGCAGCGTCAGGGGGGGGTCCAAGGACAATGAGCAGTTCTTC
>TRBV29-1|.|TRBJ2-4|few
CSVRALAKNIQYF
TGCAGCGTCCGGGCCCTAGCCAAAAACATTCAGTACTTC
>TRBV5-5|.|TRBJ2-5|few
CASSRDLLRVLETQYF
TGTGCCAGCAGCAGAGATCTATTGCGGGTCCTGGAGACCCAGTACTTC
>TRBV28|.|TRBJ2-1|.
CASTPTGTFHGEQFF
TGTGCCAGTACTCCTACCGGGACCTTCCATGGTGAGCAGTTCTTC
>TRBV29-1|TRBD2|TRBJ2-1|.
CSVLGGGRISYNEQFF
TGCAGCGTACTGGGAGGCGGGAGGATTTCCTACAATGAGCAGTTCTTC
>TRBV6-2/TRBV6-3|TRBD2|TRBJ2-7|many
CASSTYGLAGEEQYF
TGTGCCAGCAGTACGTATGGACTAGCGGGAGAAGAGCAGTACTTC
>TRBV11-3|.|TRBJ2-2|few
CASSESGTNTGELFF
TGTGCCAGCAGCGAGAGCGGGACAAACACCGGGGAGCTGTTTTTT
>TRBV5-5|.|TRBJ2-1|.
CASTPGWDYNEQFF
TGTGCCAGCACCCCCGGGTGGGACTACAATGAGCAGTTCTTC
>TRBV20-1|TRBD2|TRBJ2-5|few
CSANTRTSGRDETQYF
TGCAGTGCTAATACGCGGACTAGCGGGAGGGACGAGACCCAGTACTTC
>TRBV7-2|.|TRBJ2-2|.
CASSAHLNRERELFF
TGTGCCAGCAGCGCCCACCTCAACAGGGAAAGGGAGCTGTTTTTT
>TRBV19|TRBD2|TRBJ2-1|.
CASSIDGLAGGPYNEQFF
TGTGCCAGTAGTATAGATGGGCTAGCGGGAGGCCCCTACAATGAGCAGTTCTTC
>TRBV12-3/TRBV12-4|TRBD2|TRBJ2-7|few
CASSPGTRTYEQYF
TGTGCCAGCAGTCCCGGGACTAGAACCTACGAGCAGTACTTC
>TRBV12-3/TRBV12-4|.|TRBJ1-6|.
CASSFTGINSPLHF
TGTGCCAGCAGTTTCACAGGGATCAATTCACCCCTCCACTTT
>TRBV5-1|TRBD1|TRBJ1-1|.
CASSKGQGVNTEAFF
TGCGCCAGCAGCAAGGGACAGGGGGTGAACACTGAAGCTTTCTTT
>TRBV7-2|TRBD2|TRBJ2-5|.
CASSPSSGRKETQYF
TGTGCCAGCAGCCCAAGTAGCGGGAGGAAAGAGACCCAGTACTTC
>TRBV7-2|.|TRBJ2-3|.
CASSLVDRLADTQYF
TGTGCCAGCAGCTTAGTGGACCGATTGGCAGATACGCAGTATTTT
>TRBV7-6|TRBD2|TRBJ2-3|.
CASSPPAGVSPDTQYF
TGTGCCAGCAGCCCACCAGCGGGAGTAAGCCCAGATACGCAGTATTTT
>TRBV23-1|.|TRBJ2-7|.
CASSHPYEQYF
TGCGCCAGCAGTCACCCATACGAGCAGTACTTC
>TRBV7-2|.|TRBJ2-1|.
CASRRDSSYNEQFF
TGTGCCAGCAGAAGGGACTCCTCCTACAATGAGCAGTTCTTC
>TRBV6-1|.|TRBJ2-5|few
CASRTPGAETQYF
TGTGCCAGCAGAACTCCCGGGGCGGAGACCCAGTACTTC
>TRBV20-1|.|TRBJ2-2|.
CSARRANTGELFF
TGCAGTGCTAGAAGGGCCAACACCGGGGAGCTGTTTTTT
>TRBV25-1|.|TRBJ2-5|.
CASGPGLLGERRYF
TGTGCCAGCGGCCCGGGGCTCCTGGGCGAGAGGAGGTACTTC
>TRBV4-3|TRBD2|TRBJ2-7|few
CASSTTSGNEQYF
TGCGCCAGCAGTACCACTAGCGGGAACGAGCAGTACTTC
>TRBV5-1|.|TRBJ2-1|few
CASSLELQNEQFF
TGCGCCAGCAGCTTGGAACTACAAAATGAGCAGTTCTTC
>TRBV9|.|TRBJ1-4|.
CASSVTGTGEKLFF
TGTGCCAGCAGCGTAACAGGAACGGGAGAAAAACTGTTTTTT
>TRBV7-2|TRBD1|TRBJ2-3|.
CASGPGQGADTQYF
TGTGCCAGCGGTCCGGGACAGGGAGCAGATACGCAGTATTTT
>TRBV20-1|.|TRBJ2-7|.
CSARDGEPEQYF
TGCAGTGCTAGAGATGGGGAGCCCGAGCAGTACTTC
>TRBV4-2|.|TRBJ2-7|few
CASSQDPPYEQYF
TGTGCCAGCAGCCAAGATCCCCCTTACGAGCAGTACTTC
>TRBV7-9|.|TRBJ1-1|.
CASSLVGVGGAFF
TGTGCCAGCAGCTTAGTAGGAGTCGGGGGAGCTTTCTTT
>TRBV12-3/TRBV12-4|.|TRBJ1-1|.
CASSSDPGAEAFF
TGTGCCAGCAGTTCCGACCCTGGAGCTGAAGCTTTCTTT
>TRBV10-3|.|TRBJ2-7|.
CAISVGQKYEQYF
TGTGCCATCAGTGTGGGACAAAAGTACGAGCAGTACTTC
>TRBV9|TRBD1|TRBJ2-5|few
CASSVADRETTQYF
TGTGCCAGCAGCGTAGCCGACAGGGAGACGACCCAGTACTTC
>TRBV29-1|.|TRBJ2-5|few
CSVRTDSQETQYF
TGCAGCGTCCGAACCGACAGCCAAGAGACCCAGTACTTC
>TRBV10-2|.|TRBJ1-3|.
CASTDSRGGNTIYF
TGCGCCAGCACCGATTCCAGGGGTGGAAACACCATATATTTT
>TRBV25-1|.|TRBJ2-1|few
CASSYPSASSYNEQFF
TGTGCCAGCAGTTACCCTAGCGCTAGCTCCTACAATGAGCAGTTCTTC
>TRBV20-1|TRBD1|TRBJ2-1|few
CSATPGQGNEQFF
TGCAGTGCCACCCCGGGACAGGGCAATGAGCAGTTCTTC
>TRBV7-2|TRBD2|TRBJ2-2|few
CASSYLSGSAVGELFF
TGTGCCAGCAGCTACCTTAGCGGGAGCGCTGTCGGGGAGCTGTTTTTT
>TRBV5-4|TRBD2|TRBJ2-1|.
CASTLSGTRGNEQFF
TGTGCCAGCACCCTTAGCGGGACAAGGGGCAATGAGCAGTTCTTC
>TRBV7-8|.|TRBJ2-7|.
CASSFDRRGQYF
TGTGCCAGCAGCTTCGACAGGAGAGGGCAGTACTTC
>TRBV5-1|TRBD1|TRBJ2-7|.
CASSLGLRDRGLSYEQYF
TGCGCCAGCAGCTTGGGTCTCCGGGACAGGGGTCTCTCCTACGAGCAGTACTTC
>TRBV25-1|TRBD2|TRBJ2-5|.
CASVLAGTQYF
TGTGCCAGCGTGCTAGCGGGGACCCAGTACTTC
>TRBV4-3|.|TRBJ1-5|few
CASSQQFSNQPQHF
TGCGCCAGCAGCCAACAGTTTAGCAATCAGCCCCAGCATTTT
>TRBV4-3|.|TRBJ1-6|.
CASSQGRTNSPLHF
TGCGCCAGCAGCCAGGGTAGAACTAATTCACCCCTCCACTTT
>TRBV6-6|TRBD1|TRBJ1-2|few
CASSPGGNYGYTF
TGTGCCAGCAGCCCAGGGGGCAACTATGGCTACACCTTC
>TRBV29-1|.|TRBJ2-7|few
CSVVTDLLYEQYF
TGCAGCGTTGTCACTGACCTTTTATACGAGCAGTACTTC
>TRBV6-1|TRBD1|TRBJ2-7|.
CASTADRASVEQYF
TGTGCCAGCACTGCGGACAGGGCGTCTGTCGAGCAGTACTTC
>TRBV20-1|TRBD1|TRBJ2-4|few
CSAGDRFNIQYF
TGCAGTGCTGGGGACAGATTTAACATTCAGTACTTC
>TRBV20-1|TRBD2|TRBJ2-5|.
CSARGPSGRAVETQYF
TGCAGTGCTAGAGGTCCTAGCGGGAGGGCCGTGGAGACCCAGTACTTC
>TRBV4-2|.|TRBJ2-5|.
CASSQDPGEQETQYF
TGTGCCAGCAGCCAAGATCCTGGAGAACAAGAGACCCAGTACTTC
>TRBV24-1|.|TRBJ2-1|.
CATSELSGPRHNEQFF
TGTGCCACCAGTGAACTAAGCGGGCCGCGCCACAATGAGCAGTTCTTC
>TRBV12-3/TRBV12-4|TRBD2|TRBJ2-1|.
CASSPGTSGRGSSYNEQFF
TGTGCCAGCAGTCCAGGGACTAGCGGGAGGGGCAGCTCCTACAATGAGCAGTTCTTC